What follows describes a single TCR beta chain. Its antigen is unknown. Per-base qualities were not stored, and no clone one base away is much larger. This entry is derived from a study of tumor-infiltrating lymphocytes in primary liver carcinoma (dated by TCRdb to 2017 to 2019). For the wider study: About 5 patients with histopathologically diagnosed primary liver carcinoma underwent surgical resection in China between 2015 and 2016. Repertoires from technical replicates were highly reproducible, with mean shared-clone rates about 0.91 and correlation coefficients above 0.95. The five patients, three men and two women aged 30 to 69 years, had hepatocellular carcinoma (four) or combined HCC and intrahepatic cholangiocarcinoma (one). Samples yielded roughly 3.65 to 7.5 million productive TCRbeta reads; read depth did not differ significantly between tissue types. A total of 35 specimens from 5 patients underwent TCRbeta repertoire sequencing, comprising some 25 tumor regions, 5 adjacent noncancerous liver tissues and 5 peripheral blood samples. The five patients had tumors of stage T1-T3 N0M0, with maximum diameters ranging from about 4.2 to 10 cm. Across five regions of each liver tumor, along with adjacent normal tissue and blood, the study brought together TCRbeta repertoire sequencing, expression microarrays and whole-exome sequencing. The full study reports these points: Because sequencing covered only the TCR beta chain and unpaired alpha chains were not captured, true repertoire diversity is likely underestimated. Because the samples were bulk and unsorted, CD4+ and CD8+ T cell repertoires could not be compared. Consistent with antigen-driven expansion, pairs of tumor regions showed higher repertoire overlap (mean about 36%) than either tumor-adjacent pairs (around 17%) or tumor-blood pairs (approximately 15%). With just 4 to 6 patients in the study, the authors point out that the findings should be validated in a larger study. Compared with blood, tumors had a significantly larger share of the repertoire taken up by the top 250 clones (p = 0.039).

Starting from roughly 500 ng total RNA, TCRbeta-specific cDNA was produced by reverse transcription with a constant-region primer and ProtoScript II reverse transcriptase. The TCRbeta libraries were prepared through three rounds of nested multiplex PCR following a slightly modified ARM-PCR procedure. The first two PCR rounds used multiplex TRBV1-TRBV30 forward primers with a Cbeta reverse primer, each for about 9 cycles. Sample barcodes and Illumina adapters were added in a final 25-cycle PCR with Deep VentR polymerase. Before sequencing, amplicons of 200-500 bp were purified from gel using a QIAquick gel extraction kit. An Illumina HiSeq 2500 was used to sequence the TCRbeta amplicons, generating 250-bp paired-end reads. For the original study's pipeline: Trimmomatic v0.33 was used to quality-trim the reads, and FLASH v1.2.11 was used to merge paired reads so that full CDR3 sequences could be recovered. MiGEC v1.2.1b assigned V, D and J germline segments to the rearranged TCRbeta sequences. VDJtools v1.0.0 computed clonotype statistics and Shannon-Wiener diversity indices. To reduce sampling bias, subsequent analyses other than the diversity analysis used only the 250 most abundant clonotypes in each sample. TCRdb handled the public reads itself, with Q25 trimming in fastp and clone calling in MiXCR, and kept productive beta chains. Every CDR3 protein is listed once, alongside the most common genes and DNA of its rows. TCRdb's processing, not the study's, gives the V and J calls here. The table for this sample lists 300,000 to 400,000 distinct CDR3 sequences; around three fifths of them were counted only once. 5.5% to 7% of the sample is in the top ten clones.

CDR1 and CDR2 (LNHDA, SQIVND) derive from the germline V gene (reference sequence). Relative to germline, V is missing 6 bases and J is missing 0 bases, with 9 bases of the junction outside any gene match. From the cysteine up to the phenylalanine, the CDR3 has a length of 18 residues. Only the CDR3 portion is preserved as DNA: 54 bases, with reading frame beginning at the first base. Blood RNA was extracted from unsorted whole blood using TRIzol reagent, and germline DNA was obtained with the DNeasy Blood & Tissue kit. Chronic HBV infection was present in the patients, and the patients were treatment-naive at sampling. Before surgery, 4 to 5 milliliters of peripheral blood were collected into K2EDTA tubes.

The source of this sequence is a man between 40 and 49 years old with primary liver carcinoma and hepatitis B virus infection. The chain joins TRBV19 to TRBJ2-6, with TRBD1 matching 9 junction bases. The sequenced sample consisted of peripheral blood. CDR3 protein: CASREGTGSFSGANVLTF. The sequenced DNA: TGTGCCAGTAGAGAAGGGACAGGGTCGTTCTCTGGGGCCAACGTCCTGACTTTC.